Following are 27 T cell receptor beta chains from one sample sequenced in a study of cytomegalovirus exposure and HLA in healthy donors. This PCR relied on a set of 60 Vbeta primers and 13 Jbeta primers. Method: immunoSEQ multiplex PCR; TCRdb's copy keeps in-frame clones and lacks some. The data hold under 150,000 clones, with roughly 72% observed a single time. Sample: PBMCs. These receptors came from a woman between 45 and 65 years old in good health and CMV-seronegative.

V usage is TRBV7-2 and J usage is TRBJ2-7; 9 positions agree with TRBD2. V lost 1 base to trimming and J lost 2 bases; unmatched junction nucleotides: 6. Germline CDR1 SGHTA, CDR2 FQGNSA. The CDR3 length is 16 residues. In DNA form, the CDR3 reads TGTGCCAGCAGCTTAGGGTATAGCGGGGGAACCTACGAGCAGTACTTC. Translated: CASSLGYSGGTYEQYF.

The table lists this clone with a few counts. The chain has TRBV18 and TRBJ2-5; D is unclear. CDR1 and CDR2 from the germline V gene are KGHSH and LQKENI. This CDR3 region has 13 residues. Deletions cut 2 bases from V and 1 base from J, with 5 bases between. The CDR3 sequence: CASSPVVQETQYF. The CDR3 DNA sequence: TGTGCCAGCTCACCAGTAGTCCAAGAGACCCAGTACTTC. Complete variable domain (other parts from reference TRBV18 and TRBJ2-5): NAGVMQNPRHLVRRRGQEARLRCSPMKGHSHVYWYRQLPEEGLKFMVYLQKENIIDESGMPKERFSAEFPKEGPSILRIQQVVRGDSAAYFCASSPVVQETQYFGPGTRLLVL.

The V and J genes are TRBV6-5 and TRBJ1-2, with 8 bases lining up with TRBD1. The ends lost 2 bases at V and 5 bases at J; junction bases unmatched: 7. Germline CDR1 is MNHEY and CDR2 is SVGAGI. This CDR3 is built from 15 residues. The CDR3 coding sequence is TGTGCCAGCAGTTACGGGTACAGGGGGAAATATGGCTACACCTTC. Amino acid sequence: CASSYGYRGKYGYTF.

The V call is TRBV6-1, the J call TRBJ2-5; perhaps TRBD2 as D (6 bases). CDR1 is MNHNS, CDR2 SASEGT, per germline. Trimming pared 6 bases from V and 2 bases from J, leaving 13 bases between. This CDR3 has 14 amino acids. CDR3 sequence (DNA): TGTGCCAGCAGGGAGGGACTGGATCAAGAGACCCAGTACTTC. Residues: CASREGLDQETQYF.

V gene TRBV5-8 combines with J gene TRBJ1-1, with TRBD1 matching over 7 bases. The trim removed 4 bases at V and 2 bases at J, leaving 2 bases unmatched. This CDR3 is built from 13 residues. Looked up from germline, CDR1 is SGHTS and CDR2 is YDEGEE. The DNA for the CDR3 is TGTGCCAGCAGCCGGGACAGTAACACTGAAGCTTTCTTT. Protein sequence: CASSRDSNTEAFF. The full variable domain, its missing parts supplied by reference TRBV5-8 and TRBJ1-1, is EAGVTQSPTHLIKTRGQQATLRCSPISGHTSVYWYQQALGLGLQFLLWYDEGEERNRGNFPPRFSGRQFPNYSSELNVNALELEDSALYLCASSRDSNTEAFFGQGTRLTVV.

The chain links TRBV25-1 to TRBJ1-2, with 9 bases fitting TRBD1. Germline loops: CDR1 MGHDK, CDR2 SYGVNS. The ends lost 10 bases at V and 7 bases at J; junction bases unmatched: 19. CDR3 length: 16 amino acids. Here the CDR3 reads CATLDSQLTGGTGYTF. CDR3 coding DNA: TGTGCCACCCTTGACTCCCAACTGACAGGGGGTACTGGCTACACCTTC.

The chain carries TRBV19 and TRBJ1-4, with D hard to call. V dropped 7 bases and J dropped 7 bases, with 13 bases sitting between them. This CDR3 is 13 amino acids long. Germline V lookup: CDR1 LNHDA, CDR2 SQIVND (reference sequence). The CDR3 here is CASNRQVGEKLFF. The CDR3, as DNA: TGTGCCAGTAATAGGCAGGTCGGTGAAAAACTGTTTTTT.

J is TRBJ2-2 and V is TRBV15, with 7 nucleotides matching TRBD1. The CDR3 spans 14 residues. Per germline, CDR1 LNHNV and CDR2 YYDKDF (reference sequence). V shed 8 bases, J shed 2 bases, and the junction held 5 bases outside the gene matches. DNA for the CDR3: TGTGCCACCTCTACAGGGGACAACACCGGGGAGCTGTTTTTT. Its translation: CATSTGDNTGELFF.

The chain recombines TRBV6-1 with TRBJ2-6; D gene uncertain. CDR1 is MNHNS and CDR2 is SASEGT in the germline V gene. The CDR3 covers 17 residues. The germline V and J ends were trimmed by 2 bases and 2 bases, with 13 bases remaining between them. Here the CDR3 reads CASSETVRFTGANVLTF. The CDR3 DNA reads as TGTGCCAGCAGTGAAACTGTCAGGTTTACTGGGGCCAACGTCCTGACTTTC.

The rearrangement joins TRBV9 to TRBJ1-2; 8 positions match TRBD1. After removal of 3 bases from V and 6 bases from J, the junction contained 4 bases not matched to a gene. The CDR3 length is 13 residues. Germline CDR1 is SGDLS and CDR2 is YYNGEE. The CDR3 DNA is TGTGCCAGCAGCGCCAGGGGGCGAGATGGCTACACCTTC. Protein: CASSARGRDGYTF.

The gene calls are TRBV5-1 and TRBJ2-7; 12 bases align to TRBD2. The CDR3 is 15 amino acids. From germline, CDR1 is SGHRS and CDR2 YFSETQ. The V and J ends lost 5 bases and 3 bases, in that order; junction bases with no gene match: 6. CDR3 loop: CASRPGLAGYYEQYV. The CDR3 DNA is TGCGCCAGCAGGCCAGGACTAGCGGGATACTACGAGCAGTACGTC.

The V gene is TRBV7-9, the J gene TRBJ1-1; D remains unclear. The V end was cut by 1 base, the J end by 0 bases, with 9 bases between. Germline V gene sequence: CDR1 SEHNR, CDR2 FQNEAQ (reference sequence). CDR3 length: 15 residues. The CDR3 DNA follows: TGTGCCAGCAGCTTAGTGGCGGGATTGAACACTGAAGCTTTCTTT. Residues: CASSLVAGLNTEAFF. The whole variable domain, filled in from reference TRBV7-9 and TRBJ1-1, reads DTGVSQNPRHKITKRGQNVTFRCDPISEHNRLYWYRQTLGQGPEFLTYFQNEAQLEKSRLLSDRFSAERPKGSFSTLEIQRTEQGDSAMYLCASSLVAGLNTEAFFGQGTRLTVV.

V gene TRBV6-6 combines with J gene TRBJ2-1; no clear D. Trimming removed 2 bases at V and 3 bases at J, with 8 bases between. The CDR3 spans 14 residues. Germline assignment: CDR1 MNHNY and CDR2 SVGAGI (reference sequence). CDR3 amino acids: CASSYSADYNEQFF. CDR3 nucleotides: TGTGCCAGCAGTTACAGCGCGGACTACAATGAGCAGTTCTTC.

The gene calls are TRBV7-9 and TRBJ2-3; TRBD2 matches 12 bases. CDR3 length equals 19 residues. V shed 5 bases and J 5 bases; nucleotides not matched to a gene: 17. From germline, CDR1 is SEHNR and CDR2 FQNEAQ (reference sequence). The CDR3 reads CASSASGTSGSRSKDTQYF. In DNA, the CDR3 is TGTGCCAGCAGCGCATCCGGGACTAGCGGGTCTCGATCGAAAGATACGCAGTATTTT.

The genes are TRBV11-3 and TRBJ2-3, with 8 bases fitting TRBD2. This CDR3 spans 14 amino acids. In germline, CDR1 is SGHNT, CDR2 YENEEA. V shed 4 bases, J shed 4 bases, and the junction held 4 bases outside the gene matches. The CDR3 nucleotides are TGTGCCAGCAGCTCCCGGGGGGGCCCAGATACGCAGTATTTT. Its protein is CASSSRGGPDTQYF. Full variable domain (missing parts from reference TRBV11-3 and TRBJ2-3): EAGVVQSPRYKIIEKKQPVAFWCNPISGHNTLYWYLQNLGQGPELLIRYENEEAVDDSQLPKDRFSAERLKGVDSTLKIQPAELGDSAVYLCASSSRGGPDTQYFGPGTRLTVL.

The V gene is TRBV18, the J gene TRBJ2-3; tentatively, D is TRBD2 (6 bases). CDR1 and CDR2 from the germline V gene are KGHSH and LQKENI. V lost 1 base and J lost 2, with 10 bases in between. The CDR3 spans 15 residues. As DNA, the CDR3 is TGTGCCAGCTCACCACACCCGGGAGTCACAGATACGCAGTATTTT. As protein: CASSPHPGVTDTQYF.

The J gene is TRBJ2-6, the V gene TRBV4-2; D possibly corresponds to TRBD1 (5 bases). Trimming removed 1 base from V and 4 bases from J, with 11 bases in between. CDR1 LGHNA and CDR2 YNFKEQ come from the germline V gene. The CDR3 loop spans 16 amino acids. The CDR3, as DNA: TGTGCCAGCAGCCAAGTAGGGGCGGCCGGGGCCAACGTCCTGACTTTC. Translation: CASSQVGAAGANVLTF.

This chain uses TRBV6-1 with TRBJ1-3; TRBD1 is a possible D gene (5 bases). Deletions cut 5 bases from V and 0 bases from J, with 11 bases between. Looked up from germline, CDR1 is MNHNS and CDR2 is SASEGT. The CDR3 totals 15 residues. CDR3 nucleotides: TGTGCCAGCAGTCCTGACAGATACTCTGGAAACACCATATATTTT. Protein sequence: CASSPDRYSGNTIYF.

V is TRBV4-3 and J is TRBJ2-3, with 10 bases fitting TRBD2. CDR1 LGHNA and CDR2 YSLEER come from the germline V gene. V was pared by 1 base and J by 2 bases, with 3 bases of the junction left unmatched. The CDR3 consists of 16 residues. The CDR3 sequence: CASSQGTSGDTDTQYF. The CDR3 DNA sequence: TGCGCCAGCAGCCAAGGGACTAGCGGAGACACAGATACGCAGTATTTT.

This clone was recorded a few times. Here the CDR3 reads CASSLQGGGYEQYF. The CDR3 region has the DNA TGTGCCAGCTCACTCCAGGGGGGCGGCTACGAGCAGTACTTC. The rearrangement links TRBV18 to TRBJ2-7, with TRBD1 as a possible D gene (7 bases). Germline V gene data show CDR1 as KGHSH and CDR2 as LQKENI. The CDR3 contains 14 residues. Trimming pared 4 bases from V and 3 bases from J, leaving 13 bases between.

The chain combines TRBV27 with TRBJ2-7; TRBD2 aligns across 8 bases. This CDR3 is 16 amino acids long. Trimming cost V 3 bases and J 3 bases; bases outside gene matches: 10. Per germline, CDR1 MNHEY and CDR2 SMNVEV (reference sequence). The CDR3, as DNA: TGTGCCAGCAGTTTCCTCGACAGGAGCGGGGGCTACGAGCAGTACTTC. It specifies CASSFLDRSGGYEQYF.

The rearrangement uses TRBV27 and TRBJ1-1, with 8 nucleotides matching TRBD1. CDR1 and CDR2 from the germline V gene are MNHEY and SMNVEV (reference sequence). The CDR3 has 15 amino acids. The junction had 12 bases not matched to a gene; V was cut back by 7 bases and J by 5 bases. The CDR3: CASIPGTGGWTEAFF. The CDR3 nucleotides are TGTGCCAGCATACCCGGTACAGGGGGTTGGACTGAAGCTTTCTTT.

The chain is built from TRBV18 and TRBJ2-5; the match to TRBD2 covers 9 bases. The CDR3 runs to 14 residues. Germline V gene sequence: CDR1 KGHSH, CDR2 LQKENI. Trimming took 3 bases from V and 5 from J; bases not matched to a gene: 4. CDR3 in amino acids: CASSPTSGVETQYF. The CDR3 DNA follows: TGTGCCAGCTCACCGACTAGCGGTGTGGAGACCCAGTACTTC.

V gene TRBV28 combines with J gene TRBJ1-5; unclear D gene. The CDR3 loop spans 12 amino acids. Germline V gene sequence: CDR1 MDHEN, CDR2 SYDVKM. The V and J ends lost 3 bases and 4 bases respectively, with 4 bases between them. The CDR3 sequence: CASSFGNQPQHF. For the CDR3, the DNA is TGTGCCAGCAGTTTCGGGAATCAGCCCCAGCATTTT. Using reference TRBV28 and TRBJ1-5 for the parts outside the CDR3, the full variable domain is DVKVTQSSRYLVKRTGEKVFLECVQDMDHENMFWYRQDPGLGLRLIYFSYDVKMKEKGDIPEGYSVSREKKERFSLILESASTNQTSMYLCASSFGNQPQHFGDGTRLSIL.

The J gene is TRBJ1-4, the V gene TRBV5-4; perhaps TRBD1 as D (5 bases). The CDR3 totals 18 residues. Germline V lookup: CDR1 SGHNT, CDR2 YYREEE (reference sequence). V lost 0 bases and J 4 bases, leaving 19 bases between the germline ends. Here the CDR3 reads CASSLGGRTQSRNEKLFF. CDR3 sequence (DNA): TGTGCCAGCAGCTTGGGGGGCCGGACACAGAGCCGTAATGAAAAACTGTTTTTT. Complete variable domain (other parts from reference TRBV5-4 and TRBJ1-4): ETGVTQSPTHLIKTRGQQVTLRCSSQSGHNTVSWYQQALGQGPQFIFQYYREEENGRGNFPPRFSGLQFPNYSSELNVNALELDDSALYLCASSLGGRTQSRNEKLFFGSGTQLSVL.

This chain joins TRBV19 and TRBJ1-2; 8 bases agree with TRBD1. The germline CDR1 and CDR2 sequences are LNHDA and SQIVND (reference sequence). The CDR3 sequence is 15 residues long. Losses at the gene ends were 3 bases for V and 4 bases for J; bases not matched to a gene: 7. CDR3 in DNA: TGTGCCAGTAGTATTCGGGCAGGGGGCGGCTATGGCTACACCTTC. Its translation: CASSIRAGGGYGYTF. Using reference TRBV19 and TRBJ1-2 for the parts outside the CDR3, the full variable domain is DGGITQSPKYLFRKEGQNVTLSCEQNLNHDAMYWYRQDPGQGLRLIYYSQIVNDFQKGDIAEGYSVSREKKESFPLTVTSAQKNPTAFYLCASSIRAGGGYGYTFGSGTRLTVV.

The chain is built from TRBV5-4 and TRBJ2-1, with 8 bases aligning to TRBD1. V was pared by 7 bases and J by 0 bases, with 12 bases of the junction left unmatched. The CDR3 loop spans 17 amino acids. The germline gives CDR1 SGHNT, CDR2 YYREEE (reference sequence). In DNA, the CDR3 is TGTGCCAGCGGAAAACCCACAGGGGGTAGCTCCTACAATGAGCAGTTCTTC. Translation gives CASGKPTGGSSYNEQFF.